Detailed here is one T cell receptor (beta chain). This clone appeared a few times. No cognate antigen has been identified for it. There are no base qualities to consult, and no much larger clone falls within one base. The entry originates in a study of cytomegalovirus exposure and HLA in healthy donors (dated by TCRdb to about 2017). General notes on the study: An earlier analysis of roughly 570 of the donors reported 276 Gb of sequence data and 117 million unique TCR beta sequences obtained from about 180 million T cells. Across some 400 genotyped donors of the cohort, an average of about 200,000 unique TCR beta nucleotide sequences per donor were sequenced, and approximately 19% of those sequences were non-productive. About 300 gigabases of sequencing data and around 80 million unique TCR sequences made up an early release that covered nearly 650 HLA-typed donors. HLA typing included class I and class II loci at four-digit resolution. Donor age, sex, ethnicity and CMV serostatus were compiled together with the repertoire data. Of the 300 to 500 genotyped donors, 70% to 90% were placed in the genetic ancestry cluster associated with self-reported Caucasian donors. The study aimed to test whether signatures of past pathogen exposure could be identified by cataloging public T cell receptors. In addition to the first cohort of about 650 subjects, a separate validation cohort of 130 or so different subjects was used. In a later analysis, previously published TCR beta repertoires from 666 donors were re-analyzed and high-resolution HLA genotyping was added so that TCR occurrence patterns could be studied. An earlier analysis of 587 of the donors applied high-throughput TCR beta sequencing to assess whether each TCR beta V gene segment acted as functional or pseudogenic. All discovery cohort repertoires had been generated using a single sequencing platform. The study combined high-throughput TCR immunosequencing, statistical association of individual TCRs with disease status, and machine learning to predict cytomegalovirus infection status. The later analysis used no new phenotypic data to find candidate immune exposures, relying instead on TCR beta sequences and their occurrence across donors. Typing coverage varied by locus: about 620-640 donors for A, B, C, DRB1 and DQB1; roughly 560 for DQA1; around 610 for DPA1; around 490 for DPB1. About five DR-DQ haplotypes were treated as single units for association and clustering because of strong linkage in the cohort. The study profiled the T cell repertoires of 500 to 800 subjects by immunosequencing and related them to cytomegalovirus serostatus. Genome-wide SNP genotypes for about 65% of the roughly 700 donors were used in a later genetic analysis, which treated that subset as a discovery cohort. What the research found in general, with its limitations: According to a later analysis, most CMV-associated TCR beta chains appeared to be HLA-restricted, and the HLA associations seemed to be driven largely by CMV exposure. In a later analysis, some 17,000 TCR beta sequences were associated with specific HLA alleles at a false discovery rate of 0.05. In the study, approximately 160 TCR beta chains were listed as associated with cytomegalovirus. Because HLA typing was unavailable for some donors at each locus, only the typed subset was used in association tests. Most TCR sequences were observed very rarely across donors, whereas some public TCRs were present in many individuals. Linkage disequilibrium might explain the correlated functional status among segregating V segments, but an unknown experimental factor could not be excluded. When HLA alleles, especially DR and DQ, strongly co-occurred, attributing TCR associations to individual alleles was difficult. The sequencing pipeline was judged likely to have produced a cluster of highly shared sequence variants as a technical artifact. In an earlier analysis of over 550 of the donors, most TCR beta V segments were observed in productive rearrangements about 87% or about 30% of the time, broadly matching IMGT annotations. Compared with the roughly 670-donor mean, donors in an Asian-associated ancestry cluster had fewer N-insertions in productive TCRs, according to a later genetic analysis. According to a later analysis, TCR association rates differed among HLA loci, with DRB1 alleles showing the most associated TCRs and HLA-C alleles showing the fewest. It was suggested by the authors that the approach could potentially be generalized to other disease states and immunological phenotypes. In a later genetic analysis, a missense DCLRE1C variant was associated with V-gene and J-gene trimming of TCR beta chains, and the association was replicated in an independent cohort. Because counts were too low, 15 to 20 rarely observed V segments, including chromosome 9 orphons, were excluded from the earlier analysis of a few hundred of the donors. In this cohort, only TCR beta chains were sequenced, and detectable features were limited by the absence of alpha or paired-chain data. A further reported finding was that TCR beta sequences accurately predicted the HLA-A and HLA-B alleles for most subjects in the first cohort. The only immune exposure information available for the cohort was CMV serostatus. Some IMGT-functional V segments, including TRBV6-2 and TRBV6-3, could not be distinguished by the 87-base-pair reads and were therefore excluded. According to a later analysis, parvovirus B19, influenza, CMV and Epstein-Barr virus appeared linked to several top co-occurrence clusters. Sequencing depth was assumed to be roughly uniform across donors in the presence/absence analyses, though that assumption may not hold. In vitro tests confirmed that a few of the cytomegalovirus-associated TCR beta chains recognize cytomegalovirus antigens. In both the original and validation cohorts, the classifier was reported to diagnose cytomegalovirus status with high specificity and sensitivity. Compared with equally common non-associated chains, HLA-associated TCR beta chains in a later analysis were more clonally expanded and had lower generation probabilities.

The CDR3, from cysteine to phenylalanine, totals 14 residues. Only CDR3 DNA remains: 42 bases, in frame from the first base. The germline V gene provides CDR1 WSHSY and CDR2 SAAADI. Trimming at the junction amounts to 3 bases on V and 2 bases on J, and the germline ends lie 8 bases apart. The library was built by means of the immunoSEQ multiplex PCR assay. For the multiplex PCR, a mixture combining 60 forward primers for TCR Vbeta segments and 13 reverse primers for TCR Jbeta segments was used. A multiplex PCR assay on genomic DNA amplified the CDR3 region of rearranged TCR beta genes. The amplified TCR beta libraries were sequenced on the Illumina HiSeq System as 87-base-pair reads. The paper's processing steps were these. A later analysis tallied 80 million to 95 million unique TCR beta chains across the 700 or so repertoires, and about 10 million of those chains were shared by two or more donors. Raw reads were error-corrected and collapsed into unique sequences with a nearest-neighbor algorithm that merged closely related sequences to remove PCR and sequencing errors. Alignment of CDR3 sequences to IMGT reference sequences was used to assign V, D and J gene segments. For a sequence to be retained, a match of at least six nucleotides to both a V gene segment and a J gene segment was required. A rearrangement was called productive if the CDR3 had no stop codons and remained in frame with V and J, and every other rearrangement was called non-productive. Following IMGT convention, CDR3 was defined as the stretch from the second conserved V-encoded cysteine up to the conserved J-encoded phenylalanine. The earlier analysis of about 530 of the donors excluded any sequence lacking an unambiguous match to a single V gene segment. In an earlier analysis of about 590 of the donors, a V segment was called functional when productive rearrangements were above 56.7%, and segregating when the standard deviation between donors exceeded 5%. To diagnose cytomegalovirus status from the catalog of TCR beta chain sequences, a statistical classification framework was built. In a later analysis, TCR nucleotide sequences were compared against IMGT/GENE-DB human TR gene sequences so that V and J genes could be assigned. Using the TCRdist pipeline, a later analysis assigned CDR3 sequences along with most-parsimonious VDJ recombination scenarios. In a later analysis, each TCR beta chain was defined by its CDR3 amino acid sequence together with its V-gene family, and reads without a unique V-gene family were excluded. To address suspected cross-contamination and a sequencing artifact, a later analysis removed under 600 highly shared, low-generation-probability nucleotide sequences. For each public chain, a later analysis derived a clonal expansion index from normalized ranks of inferred template counts within each repertoire. A later analysis computed generation probabilities with a VDJ recombination model fitted to out-of-frame rearrangements, and checked the results against IGoR. Hypergeometric tests were used in a later analysis to score TCR-TCR, TCR-HLA and TCR-CMV co-occurrence, with a repertoire-size bias correction applied to the TCR pairs. To estimate false discovery rates, a later analysis permuted the HLA or CMV assignments 20 times. In a later analysis, co-occurring TCRs were grouped with DBSCAN, and TCRdist sequence similarity was added when clustering was performed within HLA-allele-positive subsets. For co-occurrence clustering, repertoires with fewer than 30,000 or more than 120,000 public chains were excluded, along with several repertoires with anomalous nucleotide sharing. Drawn from immuneACCESS, this table holds only the in-frame rearrangements with V and J called that TCRdb kept. Clones are partly lost; checked studies trace under half to an unresolved V gene and leave the rest unexplained. D and trimming come from the DNA, and the V and J calls and clone size come from that table. The sample includes 100,000 to 150,000 clones, with 6.5% to 9.5% observed a single time. The top ten clonotypes cover approximately 5% of the sample.

The cohort consisted of 666 healthy bone marrow donors. Cohort members were all nominally healthy when sampled, although unrecorded immune exposures were likely present. The donor was CMV seronegative and was included in the group of several hundred seronegative cohort members. A peripheral blood sample was collected from each donor, and TCR beta sequencing was performed on peripheral blood mononuclear cells. Genomic DNA extraction from the blood cell samples was performed with the Qiagen DNeasy Blood Extraction Kit. The V and J genes are TRBV10-2 and TRBJ1-5; the D gene is possibly TRBD1, with 5 bases matching. The TCR was taken from a man between 35 and 55 years old in good health and CMV-seronegative. The sample consisted of PBMCs. The CDR3 amino acid sequence is: CASSDAGGNQPQHF. The DNA reads as follows: TGCGCCAGCAGTGACGCGGGGGGCAATCAGCCCCAGCATTTT.